A single sample gave rise to the 19 T cell receptor beta chains below, sequenced in a study of blood T cell repertoires in COVID-19. Assay: immunoSEQ multiplex PCR; the TCRdb copy retains only in-frame clones and omits some. The table has a few hundred thousand clones, about 87% seen once; the top ten hold over 9.5%. Sequencing was performed on peripheral blood. The receptor set was obtained from a woman between 50 and 59 years old with COVID-19, enrolled during active disease.

This chain joins TRBV21-1 and TRBJ2-1; the DNA was not used to check the table's D call, TRBD2. TRBV21-1 corresponds to a pseudogene. This CDR3 has 17 amino acids. In DNA, the CDR3 is TGTGCCAGCAGCAAAGAGAGAGGCCCCAAAGACGGCGATGAGCAGTTCTTC. Encoded protein: CASSKERGPKDGDEQFF.

V gene TRBV7-9 combines with J gene TRBJ1-1, with D uncertain. The germline CDR1 and CDR2 sequences are SEHNR and FQNEAQ (reference sequence). V was pared by 5 bases and J by 1 base, with 8 bases between. This CDR3 has 13 residues. CDR3 in DNA: TGTGCCAGCAGCCTGACACCGAACACTGAAGCTTTCTTT. This translates into CASSLTPNTEAFF.

The chain joins TRBV5-8 to TRBJ1-5; 7 positions match TRBD1. The length of the CDR3 is 14 residues. CDR1 SGHTS and CDR2 YDEGEE come from the germline V gene. J gave up 7 bases and V 4 bases, and 8 bases lay outside the gene matches. The CDR3 coding sequence is TGTGCCAGCAGCCCCGGTGACAGGGTACAGCCCCAGCATTTT. Translated: CASSPGDRVQPQHF.

The chain uses TRBV4-2 and TRBJ1-5; 9 bases align to TRBD1. This CDR3 comprises 15 residues. CDR1 and CDR2 (germline): LGHNA, YNFKEQ. Trimming took 4 bases from V and 4 from J; bases not matched to a gene: 5. DNA for the CDR3: TGTGCCAGCAGCCCCTTGGGACAGGGAAATCAGCCCCAGCATTTT. Its protein is CASSPLGQGNQPQHF.

The rearrangement uses TRBV24-1 and TRBJ2-4; TRBD1 might be the D (6 bases). Trimming left V 0 bases short and J 0 bases short, with 11 bases between. CDR1 and CDR2 (germline): KGHDR, SFDVKD. This CDR3 region has 17 residues. CDR3 in DNA: TGTGCCACCAGTGATTTGAGGCAGGGGTTAGCCAAAAACATTCAGTACTTC. This gives the protein CATSDLRQGLAKNIQYF.

This chain links TRBV7-9 with TRBJ1-5, with D perhaps matching TRBD1 (6 bases). Trimming stripped 6 bases from V and 7 bases from J, with 16 bases between. Germline V CDR1 and CDR2: SEHNR, FQNEAQ (reference sequence). This CDR3 comprises 14 residues. The CDR3 region has the DNA TGTGCCAGCAGTTTCCTAGGGGGGGACCAGCCCCAGCATTTT. It is translated as CASSFLGGDQPQHF.

As to this clone: Other DNA sequences within the sample encode an identical CDR3. The chain recombines TRBV6-5 with TRBJ1-4; TRBD1 matches at 7 bases. CDR1 and CDR2 (germline): MNHEY, SVGAGI. V was clipped by 4 bases and J by 6 bases; unmatched bases: 5. CDR3 size: 14 residues. CDR3 bases: TGTGCCAGCAGTTTTTCAGACAGGGATGAAAAACTGTTTTTT. It yields the protein CASSFSDRDEKLFF.

The chain employs TRBV10-3 and TRBJ2-7; 7 bases align to TRBD1. Germline CDR1 is ENHRY and CDR2 is SYGVKD. The J segment lost 2 bases and the V segment lost 6 bases, leaving 7 bases of the junction unmatched. The length of the CDR3 is 14 residues. This CDR3 is CAISLQGPAYEQYF. CDR3 in DNA: TGTGCCATCAGCCTACAGGGGCCCGCCTACGAGCAGTACTTC.

This sequence joins TRBV6-5 and TRBJ1-6; D possibly corresponds to TRBD1 (5 bases). The CDR3 sequence is 15 residues long. V was cut by 10 bases and J by 10 bases, with 23 bases left in between. The germline CDR1 and CDR2 sequences are MNHEY and SVGAGI. The CDR3 protein is CATITRGGIGSPLHF. The CDR3 DNA follows: TGTGCCACCATTACCCGGGGGGGTATCGGATCACCCCTCCACTTT.

This sequence joins TRBV6-6 and TRBJ2-7; TRBD2 is a possible D gene (5 bases). CDR3 length: 14 amino acids. Between the trimmed V and J ends, which lost 4 bases and 3 bases, there was a span of 13 bases. CDR1 MNHNY and CDR2 SVGAGI come from the germline V gene (reference sequence). The CDR3, as DNA: TGTGCCAGCAGTTCGACTACTAGAATCTACGAGCAGTACTTC. Translating it yields CASSSTTRIYEQYF.

This chain connects TRBV6-5 to TRBJ2-7; 7 nucleotides line up with TRBD2. Losses at the gene ends were 6 bases for V and 5 bases for J; bases not matched to a gene: 7. Germline V lookup: CDR1 MNHEY, CDR2 SVGAGI. The CDR3 loop spans 13 amino acids. For the CDR3, the DNA is TGTGCCAGCAGGTACAGCCGGGGGGACGAGCAGTACTTC. As protein: CASRYSRGDEQYF.

The chain is built from TRBV7-9 and TRBJ2-1; 8 bases agree with TRBD2. Per germline, CDR1 SEHNR and CDR2 FQNEAQ (reference sequence). J gave up 8 bases and V 1 base, and 7 bases lay outside the gene matches. This CDR3 has 15 residues. The CDR3 is CASSLVRGERHEQFF. The CDR3 coding sequence is TGTGCCAGCAGCTTAGTGCGGGGGGAACGTCATGAGCAGTTCTTC.

The rearrangement links TRBV19 to TRBJ1-2, with D maybe TRBD1 (6 bases). Deletions cut 5 bases from V and 8 bases from J, with 21 bases between. The germline V gene has CDR1 LNHDA and CDR2 SQIVND (reference sequence). This CDR3 spans 15 amino acids. The CDR3 spells CASSEDSPKQKGYTF. In nucleotides, the CDR3 is TGTGCCAGTAGTGAGGACAGCCCCAAACAAAAGGGCTACACCTTC.

The chain combines TRBV7-2 with TRBJ2-3; 9 bases fit TRBD1. CDR1 is SGHTA, CDR2 FQGNSA, per germline. The CDR3 has 14 residues. The V gene end was trimmed by 5 bases and the J gene end by 6 bases; junction bases not matched to a gene: 6. DNA for the CDR3: TGTGCCAGCAGCCAACAGGGGGCGTCGGATACGCAGTATTTT. Amino acid sequence: CASSQQGASDTQYF. The full variable domain, rest sourced from reference TRBV7-2 and TRBJ2-3, is GAGVSQSPSNKVTEKGKDVELRCDPISGHTALYWYRQSLGQGLEFLIYFQGNSAPDKSGLPSDRFSAERTGGSVSTLTIQRTQQEDSAVYLCASSQQGASDTQYFGPGTRLTVL.

The V call is TRBV7-9, the J call TRBJ1-1, with 8 nucleotides matching TRBD1. The CDR3 extends over 14 amino acids. Germline CDR1 reads SEHNR; CDR2 reads FQNEAQ (reference sequence). The J segment lost 6 bases and the V segment lost 6 bases, leaving 9 bases of the junction unmatched. The CDR3 protein is CASSLGDRWAEAFF. The CDR3 DNA reads as TGTGCCAGCAGTCTAGGGGACAGGTGGGCTGAAGCTTTCTTT.

V usage is TRBV9 and J usage is TRBJ2-7, with D maybe TRBD2 (6 bases). Germline CDR1 SGDLS, CDR2 YYNGEE. The germline V and J ends were trimmed by 0 bases and 3 bases, with 10 bases remaining between them. The CDR3 runs 14 residues. DNA of the CDR3: TGTGCCAGCAGCGTAGGGCGGGGCAACTACGAGCAGTACTTC. Translated, it gives CASSVGRGNYEQYF.

In nucleotides, the CDR3 is TGTGCCAGCAGCTTAGTCAGCGGGGGGGCCTTTGCGGGAGATACGCAGTATTTT. The encoded protein is CASSLVSGGAFAGDTQYF. The genes are TRBV7-2 and TRBJ2-3; 10 positions agree with TRBD2. Germline assignment: CDR1 SGHTA and CDR2 FQGNSA. The CDR3 is 18 residues long. V trimming: 1 base; J trimming: 5 bases; junction bases outside the gene matches: 12.

CDR3 DNA sequence: TGTGCCTGGAGTGATCTTGTGGGCACTGGAAACACCATATATTTT. This translates into CAWSDLVGTGNTIYF. This sequence joins TRBV30 and TRBJ1-3, with no clear D. Germline V gene lookup returns CDR1 GTSNPN and CDR2 SVGIG (reference sequence). The CDR3 has 15 amino acids. The V and J ends lost 1 base and 2 bases respectively, with 12 bases between them.

The genes are TRBV3-1 (or the pseudogene TRBV3-2) and TRBJ2-7, with 7 nucleotides matching TRBD2. This CDR3 contains 13 residues. Looked up from germline, CDR1 is LGHDT and CDR2 is YNNKEL (reference sequence). V lost 4 bases, J lost 5 bases, and 5 bases stayed unmatched. The CDR3 sequence is CASSRGEGNEQYF. The CDR3 nucleotides are TGTGCCAGCAGCCGAGGGGAGGGGAACGAGCAGTACTTC.